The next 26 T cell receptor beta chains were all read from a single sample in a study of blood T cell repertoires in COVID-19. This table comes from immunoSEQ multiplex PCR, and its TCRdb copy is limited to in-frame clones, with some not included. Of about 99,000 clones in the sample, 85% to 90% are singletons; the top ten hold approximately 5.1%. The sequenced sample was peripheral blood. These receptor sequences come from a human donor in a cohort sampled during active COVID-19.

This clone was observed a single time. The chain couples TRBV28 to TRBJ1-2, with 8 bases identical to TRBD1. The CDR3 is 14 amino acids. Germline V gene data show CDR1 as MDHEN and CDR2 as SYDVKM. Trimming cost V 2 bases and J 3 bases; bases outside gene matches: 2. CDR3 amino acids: CASSLQGAYYGYTF. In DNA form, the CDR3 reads TGTGCCAGCAGTTTACAGGGGGCCTACTATGGCTACACCTTC.

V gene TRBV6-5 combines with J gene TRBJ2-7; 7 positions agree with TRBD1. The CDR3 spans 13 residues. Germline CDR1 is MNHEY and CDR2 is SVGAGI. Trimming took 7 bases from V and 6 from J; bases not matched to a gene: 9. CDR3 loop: CASKRGQFFEQYF. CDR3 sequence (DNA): TGTGCCAGCAAAAGGGGACAGTTCTTCGAGCAGTACTTC.

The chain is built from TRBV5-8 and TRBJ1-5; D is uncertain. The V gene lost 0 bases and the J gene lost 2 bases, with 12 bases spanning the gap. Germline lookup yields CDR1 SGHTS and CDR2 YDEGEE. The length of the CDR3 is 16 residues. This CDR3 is CASSLALFVGNQPQHF. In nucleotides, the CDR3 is TGTGCCAGCAGCTTGGCCCTTTTCGTAGGCAATCAGCCCCAGCATTTT. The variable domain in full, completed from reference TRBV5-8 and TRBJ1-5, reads EAGVTQSPTHLIKTRGQQATLRCSPISGHTSVYWYQQALGLGLQFLLWYDEGEERNRGNFPPRFSGRQFPNYSSELNVNALELEDSALYLCASSLALFVGNQPQHFGDGTRLSIL.

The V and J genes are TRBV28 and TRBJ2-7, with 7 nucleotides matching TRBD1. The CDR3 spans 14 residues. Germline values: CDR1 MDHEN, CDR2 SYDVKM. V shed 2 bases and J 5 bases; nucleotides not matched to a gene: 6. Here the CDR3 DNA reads TGTGCCAGCAGTTTACAACACAGGGGAAACGAGCAGTACTTC. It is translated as CASSLQHRGNEQYF.

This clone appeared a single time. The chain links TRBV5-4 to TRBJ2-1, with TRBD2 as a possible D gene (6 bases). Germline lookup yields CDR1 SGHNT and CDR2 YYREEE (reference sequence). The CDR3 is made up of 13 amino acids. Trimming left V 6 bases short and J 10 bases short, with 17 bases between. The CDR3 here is CASMSSAVEEQFF. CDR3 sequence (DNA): TGTGCCAGCATGTCTAGCGCGGTTGAAGAGCAGTTCTTC. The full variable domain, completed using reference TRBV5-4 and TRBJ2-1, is ETGVTQSPTHLIKTRGQQVTLRCSSQSGHNTVSWYQQALGQGPQFIFQYYREEENGRGNFPPRFSGLQFPNYSSELNVNALELDDSALYLCASMSSAVEEQFFGPGTRLTVL.

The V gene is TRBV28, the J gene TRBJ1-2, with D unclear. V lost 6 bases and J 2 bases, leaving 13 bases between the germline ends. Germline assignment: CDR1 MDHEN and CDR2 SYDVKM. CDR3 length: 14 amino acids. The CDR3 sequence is CASRAGVPNYGYTF. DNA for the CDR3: TGTGCCAGCAGAGCCGGGGTACCAAACTATGGCTACACCTTC.

This CDR3 reads CASSQPSQGASGQFF. CDR3 bases: TGCGCCAGCAGCCAGCCGAGCCAGGGGGCGAGTGGGCAGTTCTTC. The chain is built from TRBV4-1 and TRBJ2-1, with 8 bases matching TRBD1. The CDR3 consists of 15 residues. V lost 3 bases to trimming and J lost 12 bases; unmatched junction nucleotides: 13. From germline, CDR1 is MGHRA and CDR2 YSYEKL.

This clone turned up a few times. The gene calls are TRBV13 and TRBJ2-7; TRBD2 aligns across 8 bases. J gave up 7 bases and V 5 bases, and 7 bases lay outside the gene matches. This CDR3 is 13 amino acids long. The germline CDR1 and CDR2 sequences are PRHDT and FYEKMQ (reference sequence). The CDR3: CASSLGLVREQYF. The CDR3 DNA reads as TGTGCCAGCAGCCTGGGACTAGTCAGGGAGCAGTACTTC.

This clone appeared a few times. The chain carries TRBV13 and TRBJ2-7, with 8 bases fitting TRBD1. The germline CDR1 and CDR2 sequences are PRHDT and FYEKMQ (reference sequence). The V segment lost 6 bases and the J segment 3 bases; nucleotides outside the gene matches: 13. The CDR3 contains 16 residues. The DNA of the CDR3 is TGTGCCAGCAGACGACCCGTGGAACAGGGGGACTACGAGCAGTACTTC. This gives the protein CASRRPVEQGDYEQYF.

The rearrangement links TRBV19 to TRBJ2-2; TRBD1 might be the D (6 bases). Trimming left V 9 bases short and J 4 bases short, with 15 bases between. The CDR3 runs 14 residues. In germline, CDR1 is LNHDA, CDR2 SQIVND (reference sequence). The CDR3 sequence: CASTLGAGTGELFF. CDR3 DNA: TGTGCCAGCACCTTGGGGGCGGGCACCGGGGAGCTGTTTTTT. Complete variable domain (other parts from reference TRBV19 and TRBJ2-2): DGGITQSPKYLFRKEGQNVTLSCEQNLNHDAMYWYRQDPGQGLRLIYYSQIVNDFQKGDIAEGYSVSREKKESFPLTVTSAQKNPTAFYLCASTLGAGTGELFFGEGSRLTVL.

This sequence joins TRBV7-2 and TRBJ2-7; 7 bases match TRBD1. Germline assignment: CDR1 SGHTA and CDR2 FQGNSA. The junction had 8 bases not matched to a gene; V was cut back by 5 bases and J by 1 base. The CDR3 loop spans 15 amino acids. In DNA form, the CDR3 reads TGTGCCAGCAGCACACCAAGACAGGGTTCCTACGAGCAGTACTTC. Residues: CASSTPRQGSYEQYF.

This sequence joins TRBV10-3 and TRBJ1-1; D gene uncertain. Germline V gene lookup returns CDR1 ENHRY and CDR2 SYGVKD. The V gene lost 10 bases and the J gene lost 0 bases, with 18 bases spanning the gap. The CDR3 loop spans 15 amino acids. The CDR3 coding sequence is TGTGCCACTCGAGGTGCCTTGGTCATGAACACTGAAGCTTTCTTT. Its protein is CATRGALVMNTEAFF.

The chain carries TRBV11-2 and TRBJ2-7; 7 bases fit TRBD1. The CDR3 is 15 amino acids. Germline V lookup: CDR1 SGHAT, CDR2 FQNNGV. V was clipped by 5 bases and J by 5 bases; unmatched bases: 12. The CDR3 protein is CASSLGGARFNEQYF. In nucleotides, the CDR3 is TGTGCCAGCAGCCTAGGGGGCGCCAGGTTCAACGAGCAGTACTTC.

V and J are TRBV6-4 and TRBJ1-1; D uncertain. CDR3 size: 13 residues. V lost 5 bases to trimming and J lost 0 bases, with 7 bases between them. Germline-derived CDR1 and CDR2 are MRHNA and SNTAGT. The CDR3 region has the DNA TGTGCCAGCAGTCCACAAATGAACACTGAAGCTTTCTTT. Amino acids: CASSPQMNTEAFF.

CDR3 nucleotide sequence: TGTGCCAGCTCCTTAGCGGGACCCGCCTACGAGCAGTACTTC. Its protein is CASSLAGPAYEQYF. The V call is TRBV6-5, the J call TRBJ2-7; TRBD2 agrees at 8 bases. Germline V gene data show CDR1 as MNHEY and CDR2 as SVGAGI. J lost 2 bases, V lost 8 bases, and 8 bases had no gene match. This CDR3 comprises 14 residues.

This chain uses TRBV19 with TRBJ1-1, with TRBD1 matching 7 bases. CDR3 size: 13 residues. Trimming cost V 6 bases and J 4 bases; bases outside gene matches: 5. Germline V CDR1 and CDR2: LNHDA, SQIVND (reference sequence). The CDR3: CASSLTGPTEAFF. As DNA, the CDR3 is TGTGCCAGTAGCCTGACAGGGCCCACTGAAGCTTTCTTT.

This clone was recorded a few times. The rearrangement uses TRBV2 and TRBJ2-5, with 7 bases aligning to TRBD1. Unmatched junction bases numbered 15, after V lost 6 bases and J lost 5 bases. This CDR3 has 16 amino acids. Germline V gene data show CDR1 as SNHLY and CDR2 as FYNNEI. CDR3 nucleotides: TGTGCCAGCAGACGCACAGGGGTTGGTATTTGGGAGACCCAGTACTTC. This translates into CASRRTGVGIWETQYF.

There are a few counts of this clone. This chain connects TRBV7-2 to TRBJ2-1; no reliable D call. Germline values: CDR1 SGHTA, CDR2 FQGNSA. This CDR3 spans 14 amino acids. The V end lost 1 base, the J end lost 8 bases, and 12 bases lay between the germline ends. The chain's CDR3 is CASSLGASAHEQFF. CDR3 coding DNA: TGTGCCAGCAGCTTAGGAGCCTCCGCGCATGAGCAGTTCTTC. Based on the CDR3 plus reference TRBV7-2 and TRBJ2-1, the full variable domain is GAGVSQSPSNKVTEKGKDVELRCDPISGHTALYWYRQSLGQGLEFLIYFQGNSAPDKSGLPSDRFSAERTGGSVSTLTIQRTQQEDSAVYLCASSLGASAHEQFFGPGTRLTVL.

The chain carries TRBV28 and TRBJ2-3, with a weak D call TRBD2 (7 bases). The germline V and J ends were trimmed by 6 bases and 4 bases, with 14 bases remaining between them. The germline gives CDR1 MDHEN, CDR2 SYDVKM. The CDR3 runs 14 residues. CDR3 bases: TGTGCCAGCAGCTTACCCGGGGGGCCAGATACGCAGTATTTT. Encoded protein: CASSLPGGPDTQYF.

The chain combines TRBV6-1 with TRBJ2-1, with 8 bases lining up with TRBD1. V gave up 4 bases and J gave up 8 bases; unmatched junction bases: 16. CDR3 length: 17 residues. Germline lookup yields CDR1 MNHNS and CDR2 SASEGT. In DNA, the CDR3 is TGTGCCAGCAGTGTAATCCTGATTGGGGCAGGGGGCGATGAGCAGTTCTTC. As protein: CASSVILIGAGGDEQFF.

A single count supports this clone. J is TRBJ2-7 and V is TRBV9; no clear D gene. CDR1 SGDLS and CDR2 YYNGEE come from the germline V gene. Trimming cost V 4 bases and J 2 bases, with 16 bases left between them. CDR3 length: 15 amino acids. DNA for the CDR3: TGTGCCAGCAGCCCCCGCCCCGGCGGCCCCTACGAGCAGTACTTC. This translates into CASSPRPGGPYEQYF.

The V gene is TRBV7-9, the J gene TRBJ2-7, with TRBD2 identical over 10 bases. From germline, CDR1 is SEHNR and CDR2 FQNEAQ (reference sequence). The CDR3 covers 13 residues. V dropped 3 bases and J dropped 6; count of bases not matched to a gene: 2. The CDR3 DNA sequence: TGTGCCAGCAGCTTGGGACTAGCGCGCGAGCAGTACTTC. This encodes CASSLGLAREQYF.

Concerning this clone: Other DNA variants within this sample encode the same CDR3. The CDR3 sequence: CASSGFVGGAEQFF. CDR3 DNA: TGTGCCAGCAGCGGTTTTGTGGGGGGGGCTGAGCAGTTCTTC. The chain combines TRBV11-2 with TRBJ2-1; maybe TRBD2 (7 bases). CDR1 is SGHAT, CDR2 FQNNGV, per germline. The V gene lost 5 bases and the J gene lost 9 bases, with 17 bases spanning the gap. This CDR3 spans 14 amino acids.

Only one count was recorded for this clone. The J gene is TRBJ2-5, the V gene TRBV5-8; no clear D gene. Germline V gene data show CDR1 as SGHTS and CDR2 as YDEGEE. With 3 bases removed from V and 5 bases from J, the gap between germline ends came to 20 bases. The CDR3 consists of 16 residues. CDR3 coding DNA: TGTGCCAGCAGCTCCCCCCTATCTAGAGTCCAGGAGACCCAGTACTTC. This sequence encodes CASSSPLSRVQETQYF. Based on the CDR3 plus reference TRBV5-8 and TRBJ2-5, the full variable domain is EAGVTQSPTHLIKTRGQQATLRCSPISGHTSVYWYQQALGLGLQFLLWYDEGEERNRGNFPPRFSGRQFPNYSSELNVNALELEDSALYLCASSSPLSRVQETQYFGPGTRLLVL.

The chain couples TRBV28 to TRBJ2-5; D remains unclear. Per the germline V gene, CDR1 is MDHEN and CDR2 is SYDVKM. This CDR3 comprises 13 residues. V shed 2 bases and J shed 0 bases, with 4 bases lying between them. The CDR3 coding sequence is TGTGCCAGCAGTTTACAGAACCAAGAGACCCAGTACTTC. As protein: CASSLQNQETQYF.

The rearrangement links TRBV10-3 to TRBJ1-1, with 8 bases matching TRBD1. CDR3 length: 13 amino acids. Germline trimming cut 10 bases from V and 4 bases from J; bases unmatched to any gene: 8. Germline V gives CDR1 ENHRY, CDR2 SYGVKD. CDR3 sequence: CATAQQGGTEAFF. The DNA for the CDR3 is TGTGCCACCGCACAACAGGGGGGCACTGAAGCTTTCTTT.